Included here is one TCR beta chain sequence, with context. As yet, its antigen is unknown. With random hexamers, about 0.45 to 1 ug RNA was reverse transcribed. TCRdb re-called the immunoSEQ multiplex PCR reads through MiXCR, storing one row per CDR3 protein. The profile shows 200,000 or so distinct CDR3 sequences, roughly 96% of them singletons. Germline V lookup: CDR1 SGDLS, CDR2 YYNGEE. The CDR3 has 12 amino acids. The V and J ends lost 0 bases and 6 bases respectively, with 5 bases between them. The sample comes from a study of CD8 T cells in Susac syndrome. The TEMRA cells underwent FACS enrichment, while the CD8+ and CD4+ T cells underwent negative isolation. Study results and limitations: Acknowledgment was made by the study that its TCR sequencing and HLA analysis involved a relatively small number of individuals.

The origin of this receptor is a human donor with multiple sclerosis. Sequencing was done on a sample of CD4+ T cells from PBMCs. The V call is TRBV9, the J call TRBJ2-3; tentatively, D is TRBD1 (5 bases). In DNA, the CDR3 is TGTGCCAGCAGCGTAGAGGGGGATACGCAGTATTTT. This codes for CASSVEGDTQYF.